Below are 3 T cell receptor beta chains sequenced from a single sample in a study of blood T cell repertoires in COVID-19. Generated by immunoSEQ multiplex PCR, the TCRdb table keeps only in-frame clones and is missing some. Altogether over 200,000 clones are present, 70% to 90% being singletons, with the ten largest covering about 3.1%. The sequenced sample consisted of peripheral blood. The receptor set was obtained from a woman aged 25 to 39 who had recovered from COVID-19.

The J gene is TRBJ2-3, the V gene TRBV7-2; D gene unclear. This CDR3 comprises 12 residues. Germline V CDR1 and CDR2: SGHTA, FQGNSA. V was trimmed by 5 bases and J by 5 bases, leaving 8 bases between them. CDR3 nucleotides: TGTGCCAGCAGCCCGTCGGGAGATACGCAGTATTTT. Its protein product is CASSPSGDTQYF.

This rearrangement joins TRBV2 to TRBJ1-2, with 8 bases matching TRBD1. The CDR3 sequence is 15 residues long. Germline V CDR1 and CDR2: SNHLY, FYNNEI. Losses at the gene ends were 11 bases for V and 4 bases for J; bases not matched to a gene: 15. CDR3 sequence (DNA): TGTGCCTGCCAGCCCCCCAGGGGGCTTGGCTATGGCTACACCTTC. Its protein product is CACQPPRGLGYGYTF. The variable domain in full, with the rest retrieved from reference TRBV2 and TRBJ1-2, is EPEVTQTPSHQVTQMGQEVILRCVPISNHLYFYWYRQILGQKVEFLVSFYNNEISEKSEIFDDQFSVERPDGSNFTLKIRSTKLEDSAMYFCACQPPRGLGYGYTFGSGTRLTVV.

The chain carries TRBV5-4 and TRBJ2-1; 7 nucleotides align to TRBD1. The V and J ends lost 3 bases and 5 bases, in that order; junction bases with no gene match: 2. The CDR3 runs 13 residues. Germline loops: CDR1 SGHNT, CDR2 YYREEE (reference sequence). The CDR3 nucleotides read TGTGCCAGCAGCTCGACAGGGAACAATGAGCAGTTCTTC. Its translation: CASSSTGNNEQFF.